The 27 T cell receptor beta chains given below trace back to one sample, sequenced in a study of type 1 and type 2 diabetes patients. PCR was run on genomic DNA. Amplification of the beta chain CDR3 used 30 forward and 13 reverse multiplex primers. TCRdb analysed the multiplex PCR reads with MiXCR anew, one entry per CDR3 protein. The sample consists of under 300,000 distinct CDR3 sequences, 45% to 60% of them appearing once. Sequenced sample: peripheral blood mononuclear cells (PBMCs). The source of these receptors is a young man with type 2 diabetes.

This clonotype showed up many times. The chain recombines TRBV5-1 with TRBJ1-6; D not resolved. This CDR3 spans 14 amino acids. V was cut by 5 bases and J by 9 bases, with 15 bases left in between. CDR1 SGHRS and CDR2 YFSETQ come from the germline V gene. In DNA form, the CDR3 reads TGCGCCAGCAGTCCCGGGATGGAGAGTTCACCCCTCCACTTT. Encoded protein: CASSPGMESSPLHF.

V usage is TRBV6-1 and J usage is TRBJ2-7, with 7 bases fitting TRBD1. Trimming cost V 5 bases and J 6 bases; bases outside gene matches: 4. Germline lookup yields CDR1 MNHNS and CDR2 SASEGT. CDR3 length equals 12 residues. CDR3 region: CASSHRGGEQYF. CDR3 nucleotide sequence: TGTGCCAGCAGTCACAGGGGTGGCGAGCAGTACTTC.

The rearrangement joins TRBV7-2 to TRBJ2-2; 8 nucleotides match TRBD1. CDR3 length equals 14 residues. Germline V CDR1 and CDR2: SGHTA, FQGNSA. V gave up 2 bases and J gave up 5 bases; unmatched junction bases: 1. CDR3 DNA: TGTGCCAGCAGCTTACAGGGGGCTACCGGGGAGCTGTTTTTT. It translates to CASSLQGATGELFF.

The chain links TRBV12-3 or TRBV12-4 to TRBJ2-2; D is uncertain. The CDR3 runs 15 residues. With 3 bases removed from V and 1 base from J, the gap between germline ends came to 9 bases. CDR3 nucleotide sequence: TGTGCCAGCAGTTTTACCTCAGGGAACACCGGGGAGCTGTTTTTT. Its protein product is CASSFTSGNTGELFF.

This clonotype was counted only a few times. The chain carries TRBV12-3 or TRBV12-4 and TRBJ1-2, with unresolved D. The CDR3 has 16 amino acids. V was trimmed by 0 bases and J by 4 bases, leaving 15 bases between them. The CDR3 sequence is CASSLASRQMAYGYTF. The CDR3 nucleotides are TGTGCCAGCAGTTTAGCGTCTCGGCAGATGGCCTATGGCTACACCTTC.

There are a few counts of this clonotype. The CDR3 spells CATSTRQGPNLDTQYF. In DNA, the CDR3 is TGTGCCACCAGCACCCGACAGGGGCCAAACTTGGATACGCAGTATTTT. The rearrangement links TRBV15 to TRBJ2-3, with TRBD1 identical over 8 bases. Looked up from germline, CDR1 is LNHNV and CDR2 is YYDKDF (reference sequence). This CDR3 has 16 amino acids. Losses at the gene ends were 4 bases for V and 6 bases for J; bases not matched to a gene: 12.

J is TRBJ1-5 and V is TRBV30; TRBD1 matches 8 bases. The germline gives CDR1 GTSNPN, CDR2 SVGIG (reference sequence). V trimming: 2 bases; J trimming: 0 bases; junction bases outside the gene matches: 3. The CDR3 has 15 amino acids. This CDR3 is CAWSTGGTSNQPQHF. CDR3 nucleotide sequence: TGTGCCTGGAGTACAGGGGGTACTAGCAATCAGCCCCAGCATTTT.

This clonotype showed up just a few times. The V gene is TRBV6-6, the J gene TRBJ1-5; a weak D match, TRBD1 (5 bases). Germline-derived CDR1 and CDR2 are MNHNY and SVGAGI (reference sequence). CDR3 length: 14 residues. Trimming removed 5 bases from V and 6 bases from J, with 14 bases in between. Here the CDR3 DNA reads TGTGCCAGCAGTACAAGGGGTGTGGGTCAGCCCCAGCATTTT. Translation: CASSTRGVGQPQHF.

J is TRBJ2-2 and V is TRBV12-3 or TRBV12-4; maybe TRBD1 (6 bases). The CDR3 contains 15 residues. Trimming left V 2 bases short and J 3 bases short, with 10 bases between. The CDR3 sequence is CASSLLAGDTGELFF. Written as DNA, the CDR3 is TGTGCCAGCAGTTTATTGGCAGGGGACACCGGGGAGCTGTTTTTT.

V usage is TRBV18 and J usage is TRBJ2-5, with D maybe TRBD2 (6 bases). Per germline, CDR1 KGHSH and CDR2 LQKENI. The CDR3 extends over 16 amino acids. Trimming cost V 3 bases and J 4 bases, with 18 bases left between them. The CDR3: CASSPLPGETPETQYF. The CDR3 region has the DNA TGTGCCAGCTCACCTCTACCGGGGGAAACCCCAGAGACCCAGTACTTC.

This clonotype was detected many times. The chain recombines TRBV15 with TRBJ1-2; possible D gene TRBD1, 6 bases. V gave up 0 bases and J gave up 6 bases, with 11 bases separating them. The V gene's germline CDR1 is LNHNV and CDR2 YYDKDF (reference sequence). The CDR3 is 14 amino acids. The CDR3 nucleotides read TGTGCCACCAGCAGAGATGCAGGGGCCGATGGCTACACCTTC. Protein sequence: CATSRDAGADGYTF.

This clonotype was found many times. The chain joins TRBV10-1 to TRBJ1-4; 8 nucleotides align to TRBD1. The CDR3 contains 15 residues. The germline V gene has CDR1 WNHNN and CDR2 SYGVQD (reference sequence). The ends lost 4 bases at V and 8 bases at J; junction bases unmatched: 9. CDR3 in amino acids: CASSVTGGSREKLFF. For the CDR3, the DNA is TGCGCCAGCAGTGTTACAGGGGGAAGTCGGGAAAAACTGTTTTTT.

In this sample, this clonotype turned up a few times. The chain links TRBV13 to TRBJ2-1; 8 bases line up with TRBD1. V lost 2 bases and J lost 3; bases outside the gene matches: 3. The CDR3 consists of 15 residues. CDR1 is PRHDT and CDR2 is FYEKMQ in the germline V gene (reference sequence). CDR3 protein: CASSLKDRVYNEQFF. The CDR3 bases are TGTGCCAGCAGCTTAAAGGACAGGGTCTACAATGAGCAGTTCTTC. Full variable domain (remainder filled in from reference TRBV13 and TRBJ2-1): AAGVIQSPRHLIKEKRETATLKCYPIPRHDTVYWYQQGPGQDPQFLISFYEKMQSDKGSIPDRFSAQQFSDYHSELNMSSLELGDSALYFCASSLKDRVYNEQFFGPGTRLTVL.

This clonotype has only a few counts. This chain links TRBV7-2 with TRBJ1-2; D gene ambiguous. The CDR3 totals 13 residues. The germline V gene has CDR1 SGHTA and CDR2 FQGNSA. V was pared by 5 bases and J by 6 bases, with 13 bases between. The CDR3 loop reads CASSRSPLDGYTF. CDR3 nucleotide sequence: TGTGCCAGCAGCCGATCTCCACTAGATGGCTACACCTTC.

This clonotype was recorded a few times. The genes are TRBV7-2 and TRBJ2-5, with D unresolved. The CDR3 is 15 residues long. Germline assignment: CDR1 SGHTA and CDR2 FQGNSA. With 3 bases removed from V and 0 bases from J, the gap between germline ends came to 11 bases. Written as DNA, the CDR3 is TGTGCCAGCAGCTTTTCCACGCGAGACCAAGAGACCCAGTACTTC. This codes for CASSFSTRDQETQYF.

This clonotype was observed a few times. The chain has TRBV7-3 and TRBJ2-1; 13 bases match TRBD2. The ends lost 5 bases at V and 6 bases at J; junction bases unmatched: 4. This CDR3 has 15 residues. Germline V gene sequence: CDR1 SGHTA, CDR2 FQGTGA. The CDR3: CASSTGTSGVNEQFF. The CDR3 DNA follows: TGTGCCAGCAGCACCGGGACTAGCGGGGTCAATGAGCAGTTCTTC.

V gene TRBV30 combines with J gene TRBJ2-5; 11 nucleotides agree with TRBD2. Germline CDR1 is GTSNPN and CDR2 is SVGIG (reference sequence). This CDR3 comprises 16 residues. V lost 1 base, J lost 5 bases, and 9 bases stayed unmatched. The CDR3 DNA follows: TGTGCCTGGAGTGCCTCACTAGCGGGAGCATCGGAGACCCAGTACTTC. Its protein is CAWSASLAGASETQYF.

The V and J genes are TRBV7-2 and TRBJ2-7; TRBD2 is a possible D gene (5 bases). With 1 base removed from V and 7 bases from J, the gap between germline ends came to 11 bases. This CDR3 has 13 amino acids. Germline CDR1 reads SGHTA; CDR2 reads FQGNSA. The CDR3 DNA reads TGTGCCAGCAGCTTAGAGGACGGGAAGGAGCAGTACTTC. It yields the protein CASSLEDGKEQYF.

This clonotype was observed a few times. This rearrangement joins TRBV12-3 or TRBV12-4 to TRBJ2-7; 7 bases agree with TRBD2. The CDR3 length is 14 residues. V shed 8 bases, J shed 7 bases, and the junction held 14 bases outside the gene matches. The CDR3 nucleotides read TGTGCCAGCCGGATGGGGGAGGGCCCCTGGGAGCAGTACTTC. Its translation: CASRMGEGPWEQYF.

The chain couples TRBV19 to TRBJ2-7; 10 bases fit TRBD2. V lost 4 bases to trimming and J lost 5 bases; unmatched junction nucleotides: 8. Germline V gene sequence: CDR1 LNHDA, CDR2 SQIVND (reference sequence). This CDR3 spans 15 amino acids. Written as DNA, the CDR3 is TGTGCCAGTAGTAGTCTAGCGGGAGTAAGCGACGAGCAGTACTTC. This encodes CASSSLAGVSDEQYF.

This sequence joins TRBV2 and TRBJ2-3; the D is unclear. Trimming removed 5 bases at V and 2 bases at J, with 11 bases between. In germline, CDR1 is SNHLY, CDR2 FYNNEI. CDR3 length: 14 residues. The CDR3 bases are TGTGCCAGCAGTTTCAGGACGATCACAGATACGCAGTATTTT. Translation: CASSFRTITDTQYF.

CDR3 coding DNA: TGTGCCAGCATTTTTCCGGGACAAACCTACGAGCAGTACTTC. As protein: CASIFPGQTYEQYF. J is TRBJ2-7 and V is TRBV2; a weak D match, TRBD1 (6 bases). The CDR3 loop spans 14 amino acids. V was pared by 7 bases and J by 2 bases, with 15 bases between. In germline, CDR1 is SNHLY, CDR2 FYNNEI.

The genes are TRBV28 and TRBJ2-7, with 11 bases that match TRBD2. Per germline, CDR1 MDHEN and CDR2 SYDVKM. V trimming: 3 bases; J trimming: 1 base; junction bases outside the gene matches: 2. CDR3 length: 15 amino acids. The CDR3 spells CASSFGTSGSYEQYF. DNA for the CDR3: TGTGCCAGCAGTTTCGGGACTAGCGGTTCCTACGAGCAGTACTTC. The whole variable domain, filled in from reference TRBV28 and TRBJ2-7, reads DVKVTQSSRYLVKRTGEKVFLECVQDMDHENMFWYRQDPGLGLRLIYFSYDVKMKEKGDIPEGYSVSREKKERFSLILESASTNQTSMYLCASSFGTSGSYEQYFGPGTRLTVT.

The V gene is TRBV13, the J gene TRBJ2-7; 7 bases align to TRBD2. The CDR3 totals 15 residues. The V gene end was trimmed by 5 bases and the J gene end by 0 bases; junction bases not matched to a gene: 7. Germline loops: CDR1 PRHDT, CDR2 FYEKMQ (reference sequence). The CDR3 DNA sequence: TGTGCCAGCAGCCCCTATGGGGGGGTCTCCTACGAGCAGTACTTC. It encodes CASSPYGGVSYEQYF.

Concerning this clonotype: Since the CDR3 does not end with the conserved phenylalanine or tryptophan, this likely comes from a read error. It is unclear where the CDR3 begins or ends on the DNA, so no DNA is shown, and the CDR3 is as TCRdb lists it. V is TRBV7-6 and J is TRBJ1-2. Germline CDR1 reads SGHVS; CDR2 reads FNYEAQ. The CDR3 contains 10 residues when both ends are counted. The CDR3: CATRGIWLHL.

The CDR3 spells CASSIRLAGGRNEQFF. CDR3 nucleotides: TGTGCCAGTAGTATCCGACTAGCGGGAGGGCGGAATGAGCAGTTCTTC. The J gene is TRBJ2-7, the V gene TRBV19, with 14 nucleotides matching TRBD2. TRBJ2-1 matches the DNA end more closely, so the J call is doubtful. Looked up from germline, CDR1 is LNHDA and CDR2 is SQIVND (reference sequence). The CDR3 is made up of 16 amino acids.

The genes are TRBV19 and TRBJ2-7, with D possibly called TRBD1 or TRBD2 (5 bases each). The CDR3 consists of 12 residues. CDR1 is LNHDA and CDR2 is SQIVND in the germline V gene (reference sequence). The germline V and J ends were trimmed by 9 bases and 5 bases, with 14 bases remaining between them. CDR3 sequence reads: CASSEGYNEQYF. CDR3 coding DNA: TGTGCCAGCAGTGAGGGGTACAACGAGCAGTACTTC.